Included here is one T cell receptor beta chain sequence, with context. The entry originates in a study of OX40 agonist ivuxolimab in advanced cancers. Profiled with immunoSEQ multiplex PCR; TCRdb holds only in-frame clones, not every one. The table includes tens of thousands of clones, 80% to 90% detected once. The length of the CDR3 is 15 residues. Germline assignment: CDR1 MGHRA and CDR2 YSYEKL. V lost 4 bases to trimming and J lost 0 bases, with 13 bases between them. This specimen consisted of CD4+ or CD8+ T cells sorted from blood, obtained in a trial of the OX40 agonist ivuxolimab. The rearrangement uses TRBV4-1 and TRBJ2-7, with D possibly being TRBD2 (7 bases). The origin of this receptor is an adult with an advanced solid tumor such as melanoma, head and neck, liver or kidney cancer. The CDR3 sequence: CASSPKGEGSYEQYF. DNA of the CDR3: TGCGCCAGCAGCCCAAAGGGGGAGGGCTCCTACGAGCAGTACTTC.